This entry lists 22 T cell receptor beta chains sequenced from one sample in a study of T cells in Graves' hyperthyroidism and ophthalmopathy. Amplification of TCR beta CDR3 regions was performed using RNA transcripts as template. HTBI primers drove first-round RT-PCR of the TCR CDR3. TCRdb re-called the multiplex PCR reads with MiXCR, one entry per CDR3 protein. The table records 300,000 to 400,000 distinct CDR3 sequences, about 15% of them present only once. Input material: blood. The receptors here all came from a woman younger than 45 with Graves' ophthalmopathy.

This clonotype has a handful of counts. The chain combines TRBV7-2 with TRBJ1-5; no reliable D call. V was pared by 5 bases and J by 0 bases, with 11 bases between. Germline values: CDR1 SGHTA, CDR2 FQGNSA. The CDR3 extends over 15 amino acids. CDR3 loop: CASSRDNNSNQPQHF. The CDR3 nucleotides are TGTGCCAGCAGCCGGGATAATAATAGCAATCAGCCCCAGCATTTT.

This clonotype was detected ten times or more. J is TRBJ2-7 and V is TRBV20-1; D might be TRBD1 (6 bases). Trimming shortened V by 5 bases and J by 0 bases, and 11 bases separated the two germline ends. The germline gives CDR1 DFQATT, CDR2 SNEGSKA (reference sequence). This CDR3 spans 13 amino acids. The CDR3 bases are TGCAGTGCTGGCAGGGGCGGCTCCTACGAGCAGTACTTC. Its protein is CSAGRGGSYEQYF.

This clonotype came up many times. The chain is built from TRBV7-8 and TRBJ1-2; TRBD1 matches at 8 bases. Germline-derived CDR1 and CDR2 are SGHVS and FQNEAQ. Losses at the gene ends were 1 base for V and 2 bases for J; bases not matched to a gene: 0. This CDR3 has 14 residues. CDR3 sequence: CASSLDRGNYGYTF. The CDR3 DNA reads TGTGCCAGCAGCTTAGACAGGGGGAACTATGGCTACACCTTC.

This clonotype appeared a few times. The gene calls are TRBV30 and TRBJ1-6; 8 bases are shared with TRBD1. This CDR3 comprises 12 residues. From germline, CDR1 is GTSNPN and CDR2 SVGIG (reference sequence). The CDR3 bases are TGTGCACAGGGGGAATATAATTCACCCCTCCACTTT. Amino acid sequence: CAQGEYNSPLHF. Supplemented by reference TRBV30 and TRBJ1-6, the full variable domain reads SQTIHQWPATLVQPVGSPLSLECTVEGTSNPNLYWYRQAAGRGLQLLFYSVGIGQISSEVPQNLSASRPQDRQFILSSKKLLLSDSGFYLCAQGEYNSPLHFGNGTRLTVT.

The genes are TRBV15 and TRBJ1-1, with D unresolved. Germline loops: CDR1 LNHNV, CDR2 YYDKDF (reference sequence). V lost 0 bases and J 4 bases, leaving 12 bases between the germline ends. The CDR3 has 15 residues. DNA for the CDR3: TGTGCCACCAGCAGAGATTATGGGGTAGTCACTGAAGCTTTCTTT. It is translated as CATSRDYGVVTEAFF.

Many counts were recorded for this clonotype. The chain recombines TRBV6-1 with TRBJ2-1, with 8 bases aligning to TRBD1. V dropped 6 bases and J dropped 4; count of bases not matched to a gene: 11. The CDR3 consists of 16 residues. Germline V gives CDR1 MNHNS, CDR2 SASEGT. This CDR3 reads CASRKMPGQEYNEQFF. The CDR3 DNA reads as TGTGCCAGCAGAAAAATGCCGGGACAGGAATACAATGAGCAGTTCTTC.

This clonotype appeared many times. The chain has TRBV2 and TRBJ2-3; no clear D. Germline V gene data show CDR1 as SNHLY and CDR2 as FYNNEI. V was pared by 4 bases and J by 2 bases, with 13 bases between. This CDR3 contains 15 residues. The CDR3 nucleotides are TGTGCCAGCAGTGGTGCTTCGGGCCCCACAGATACGCAGTATTTT. The encoded protein is CASSGASGPTDTQYF.

This clonotype was detected many times. This rearrangement joins TRBV3-1 to TRBJ2-7; tentative D call: TRBD1 (6 bases). Trimming shortened V by 6 bases and J by 6 bases, and 15 bases separated the two germline ends. CDR1 and CDR2 (germline): LGHDT, YNNKEL (reference sequence). The CDR3 contains 13 residues. In DNA, the CDR3 is TGTGCCAGCAGTAGTAACAGGGCTAGCGAGCAGTACTTC. This sequence encodes CASSSNRASEQYF.

This clonotype was found many times. V is TRBV20-1 and J is TRBJ2-7; TRBD1 is a possible D gene (6 bases). Trimming cost V 6 bases and J 3 bases, with 12 bases left between them. Germline CDR1 and CDR2: DFQATT and SNEGSKA (reference sequence). This CDR3 contains 12 residues. The CDR3 loop reads CSAAEGGYEQYF. The CDR3 DNA follows: TGCAGTGCCGCCGAAGGGGGCTACGAGCAGTACTTC.

This clonotype was counted at least ten times. This chain connects TRBV7-2 to TRBJ2-3, with no clear D. Germline lookup yields CDR1 SGHTA and CDR2 FQGNSA. With 1 base removed from V and 2 bases from J, the gap between germline ends came to 10 bases. The CDR3 runs 15 residues. The CDR3 DNA follows: TGTGCCAGCAGCTTAGTATCTGGCAACACAGATACGCAGTATTTT. Translated: CASSLVSGNTDTQYF. Combining the CDR3 with reference TRBV7-2 and TRBJ2-3 gives the whole variable domain GAGVSQSPSNKVTEKGKDVELRCDPISGHTALYWYRQSLGQGLEFLIYFQGNSAPDKSGLPSDRFSAERTGGSVSTLTIQRTQQEDSAVYLCASSLVSGNTDTQYFGPGTRLTVL.

This clonotype was recorded at least ten times. CDR3 in amino acids: CATRLRSPDTQYF. The CDR3 bases are TGTGCCACCAGACTTCGATCCCCAGATACGCAGTATTTT. V is TRBV27 and J is TRBJ2-3; no clear D. This CDR3 spans 13 amino acids. V was cut by 10 bases and J by 4 bases, with 15 bases left in between. Germline-derived CDR1 and CDR2 are MNHEY and SMNVEV (reference sequence).

This clonotype has a count of ten or more. CDR3 sequence (DNA): TGTGCCAGCAGCTTATGGCAAGGCCAAGGAGGGCAAGAGACCCAGTACTTC. Translating it yields CASSLWQGQGGQETQYF. This chain uses TRBV11-3 with TRBJ2-5, with D perhaps TRBD2 (6 bases). V lost 2 bases and J lost 2, with 18 bases in between. This CDR3 is built from 17 residues. CDR1 SGHNT and CDR2 YENEEA come from the germline V gene.

This clonotype was seen many times. The chain employs TRBV5-5 and TRBJ2-2; D not certain. CDR3 length: 14 residues. Germline-derived CDR1 and CDR2 are SGHKS and YYEKEE (reference sequence). V was shortened by 1 base and J by 0 bases, with 4 bases between the two germline ends. The CDR3 reads CASSLQANTGELFF. CDR3 nucleotide sequence: TGTGCCAGCAGCTTGCAAGCGAACACCGGGGAGCTGTTTTTT.

The sample holds many counts of this clonotype. The genes are TRBV25-1 and TRBJ2-2; 11 nucleotides match TRBD2. The V gene end was trimmed by 4 bases and the J gene end by 4 bases; junction bases not matched to a gene: 11. There are 18 residues in the CDR3. CDR1 and CDR2 (germline): MGHDK, SYGVNS. CDR3 region: CASSGPPQGLAATGELFF. The DNA for the CDR3 is TGTGCCAGCAGTGGCCCGCCCCAGGGACTAGCGGCCACCGGGGAGCTGTTTTTT.

This clonotype was seen at least ten times. This chain joins TRBV4-2 and TRBJ1-6; a weak D match, TRBD1 (5 bases). Germline-derived CDR1 and CDR2 are LGHNA and YNFKEQ. Trimming left V 5 bases short and J 10 bases short, with 27 bases between. The CDR3 spans 18 residues. The CDR3 is CASSDEEQDRLGSSPLHF. CDR3 in DNA: TGTGCCAGCAGCGACGAAGAACAGGATCGTTTGGGTTCCTCACCCCTCCACTTT.

This clonotype was seen at least ten times. The J gene is TRBJ1-1, the V gene TRBV27, with a possible D match to TRBD1 (6 bases). This CDR3 comprises 15 residues. Germline-derived CDR1 and CDR2 are MNHEY and SMNVEV (reference sequence). The V end lost 0 bases, the J end lost 2 bases, and 10 bases lay between the germline ends. The CDR3 sequence is CASSLSPGANTEAFF. In nucleotides, the CDR3 is TGTGCCAGCAGTTTATCCCCGGGGGCAAACACTGAAGCTTTCTTT.

This clonotype was recorded many times. The rearrangement uses TRBV7-2 and TRBJ1-2; D is unresolved. CDR3 length: 12 amino acids. Germline loops: CDR1 SGHTA, CDR2 FQGNSA. V was clipped by 6 bases and J by 8 bases, with 13 bases between them. CDR3 protein: CASSFGRGGYTF. The CDR3 DNA reads TGTGCCAGCAGTTTCGGGCGAGGGGGCTACACCTTC.

The chain recombines TRBV19 with TRBJ1-2; D remains unclear. V gave up 7 bases and J gave up 7 bases, with 13 bases separating them. CDR1 and CDR2 from the germline V gene are LNHDA and SQIVND (reference sequence). The CDR3 length is 12 residues. The CDR3 nucleotides are TGTGCCAGTAACATCCAAGGAAGTGGCTACACCTTC. It translates to CASNIQGSGYTF.

This clonotype was recorded at least ten times. The genes are TRBV4-1 and TRBJ2-5; TRBD1 might be the D (5 bases). The ends were cut back, 1 base at V and 4 bases at J, with 13 bases in the middle. There are 15 residues in the CDR3. Germline V gives CDR1 MGHRA, CDR2 YSYEKL. CDR3 in amino acids: CASSQAAGWGETQYF. The CDR3 DNA sequence: TGCGCCAGCAGCCAAGCCGCAGGGTGGGGAGAGACCCAGTACTTC.

This clonotype was observed at least ten times. The chain's CDR3 is CASSESTASNQPQHF. CDR3 nucleotide sequence: TGTGCCAGCAGTGAAAGCACGGCTAGCAATCAGCCCCAGCATTTT. This sequence joins TRBV6-1 and TRBJ1-5; D remains ambiguous. Per germline, CDR1 MNHNS and CDR2 SASEGT. The CDR3 is made up of 15 amino acids. V was shortened by 2 bases and J by 0 bases, with 8 bases between the two germline ends.

This clonotype was recorded many times. The chain employs TRBV6-1 and TRBJ2-2, with D maybe TRBD1 (6 bases). The V gene lost 7 bases and the J gene lost 1 base, with 10 bases spanning the gap. The CDR3 sequence is 14 residues long. The germline V gene has CDR1 MNHNS and CDR2 SASEGT. The DNA for the CDR3 is TGTGCCAGCAAAAGGGACAAGAACACCGGGGAGCTGTTTTTT. Translating it yields CASKRDKNTGELFF.

In the case of this clonotype: Compared with germline, one end of the junction differs, possibly owing to a read error. The chain recombines TRBV11-2 with TRBJ2-7; D is unresolved. CDR3 size: 12 residues. Per the germline V gene, CDR1 is SGHAT and CDR2 is FQNNGV. The CDR3: CTSTPNPYEQYF. In DNA, the CDR3 is TGTACCAGCACCCCAAACCCTTACGAGCAGTACTTC.